A few counts support the clone carrying this T cell receptor beta chain. The sample comes from a study of blood T cell repertoires in COVID-19. Study information: Some COVID-19 samples were acute and others convalescent; all came from the United States, Italy and Spain. From T cells, B-cell-depleted T cells, or PBMCs came the material, which was cDNA or gDNA.

CDR3 length equals 15 residues. Unmatched junction bases numbered 7, after V lost 3 bases and J lost 7 bases. The germline V gene has CDR1 DFQATT and CDR2 SNEGSKA (reference sequence). Per the study methods: Amplification of reference gene primers was used by the study to estimate nucleated cell counts. The repertoire was sequenced with immunoSEQ multiplex PCR; TCRdb's copy has only in-frame clones and lacks some. The V and J calls and clone size come from that table; D and trimming were worked out from the DNA. Of 200,000 to 300,000 clones detected, approximately 86% appear once; the ten largest clones hold roughly 2%.

This sequence originates from a man aged 25 to 40 with active or convalescent COVID-19. The J gene is TRBJ1-6, the V gene TRBV20-1; 9 bases are shared with TRBD1. Sequencing input: peripheral blood. The CDR3 region has the DNA TGCAGTGCTAGTTCAGGGACAGGGATAAATTCACCCCTCCACTTT. Its translation is CSASSGTGINSPLHF.